This T cell receptor beta chain was retrieved from a study of shared clonotypes between healthy human individuals (dated by TCRdb to about 2020). Background on the whole study: The cohort included three men and a couple of women between 18 and 49 years of age. For each donor, CD4 naive and CD4 memory were each given three plates, CD8 naive was given two plates, and CD8 memory was given one plate. To increase sequencing depth and limit assay-specific biases, different laboratories used diverse techniques to prepare libraries and sequence TCR repertoires. Leukapheresis yielded between about 0.85 and 9.5 billion PBMCs per donor. To estimate repertoire size and how much clonotypes are shared between individuals, the study performed deep sequencing of blood TCR repertoires from roughly five healthy adults.

To note about this clone: The antigen this receptor binds is unknown. No much larger clone exists at a distance of one base, and base qualities are not known.

What the research found in general, with its limitations: When several donors were compared, the shared fraction of clonotypes was about 5% for naive CD4, around 4% for naive CD8, roughly 2.5% for memory CD4, and less than 0.45% for memory CD8. Sampling was restricted to blood, and TCR repertoires in tissues likely differ from the TCR repertoires found in blood. Rarefaction of sorted-subset datasets indicated incomplete sequencing despite the large sequencing depth. Naive subsets generally had larger estimated clonotype richness than memory subsets did. Clonotypes shared by all four sorted-subset donors showed higher generation probabilities than non-shared clonotypes. Pairwise subsampling led to the expectation that sequencing depth would affect the degree of clonotype sharing among donors. The genetic and exposure-history diversity represented was limited by the small number of donors.

Using the deep immunoSEQ assay, multiplex PCR amplified TCR CDR3 regions from genomic DNA. Genomic DNA extracted from each cell subset was distributed evenly over all wells of several immunoSEQ 96-well plates, and each plate served as one replicate. For sorted subsets, each replicate PCR was loaded with 200 ng genomic DNA, equivalent to 25,000 to 35,000 T cell genomes. The purified libraries were quantified using a Qubit 3.0 fluorometer, sized with a Bioanalyzer 2100, and then quantified again using the KAPA Library Quantification kit. A separate single-read 150-cycle Illumina NextSeq 550 flow cell was used to sequence each immunoSEQ 96-well plate. As for how the authors treated the data: Because only junctional sequences without quality scores were contained in the immunoSEQ output, filtering matching that applied to full-length reads could not be performed. Sequences were annotated with PyIR, a Python wrapper for IgBLAST v1.9, using IMGT germline references to assign V/J genes and CDR3. Reads with weak V/J assignments (E-value above 1e-6), missing CDR3, stop codons, out-of-frame junctions, or ambiguous translated residues were removed. V3J clonotypes were defined as sequences sharing an identical inferred V gene, J gene, and CDR3 amino acid sequence. To compute the percentage overlap between repertoires, the number of shared unique clonotypes was divided by the size of the smaller repertoire. Richness of each repertoire was evaluated using RTK rarefaction, the Chao1 estimator, and Recon v2.1 estimates of unobserved clonotypes. Generation probabilities were computed with OLGA for all TCRbeta clonotypes obtained by the gDNA method from a handful of donors. TCRdb mirrors the immuneACCESS table, restricted to in-frame sequences. Some clones are absent from its copies; in checked studies, under half trace to an unresolved V gene, and the reason for the others is unknown. V and J calls and clone size are copied from that table; D and trimming were computed from the DNA. The sample profile shows about 2.3 million clones; over 85% of them were found once. The ten largest clonotypes hold 0.39% of the sample.

The donors were healthy, HIV-negative adults with no recently reported acute infections or vaccinations. Only Caucasian adults living in Nashville, Tennessee, USA were represented among the donors. CD4+ T cells were enriched by magnetic negative selection, after which naive cells were positively selected on CD45RA and the negative fraction was taken as the memory subset. Blood was collected by leukapheresis, and PBMCs were isolated by Ficoll-Histopaque density gradient centrifugation and then cryopreserved in liquid nitrogen vapor phase. Analytical flow cytometry was used to check the purity and quantity of each magnetically sorted T cell population. Genomic DNA was isolated from every sorted fraction and measured by UV absorbance on a Nanodrop 2000c. The CDR3, from cysteine to phenylalanine, totals 13 residues. The DNA shown is the 39-base CDR3, in frame from base 1. CDR1 and CDR2 are drawn from the germline V gene: ENHRY, SYGVKD. Relative to germline, V is missing 7 bases and J is missing 6 bases, with 4 bases of the junction outside any gene match.

The receptor's source is a man between 18 and 29 years old in good health. Some clones in this sample may be carry-over from other donors' samples. The chain employs TRBV10-3 and TRBJ2-3; TRBD2 aligns with 10 central bases. Sequences were obtained from naive CD4+ T cells from PBMCs. The sample's cell subset or site label is to be understood as: CD45RA+ positively selected. The sequenced DNA is TGTGCCATCAATCAGCGGGAGGGGGATACGCAGTATTTT. Translated, it reads CAINQREGDTQYF.